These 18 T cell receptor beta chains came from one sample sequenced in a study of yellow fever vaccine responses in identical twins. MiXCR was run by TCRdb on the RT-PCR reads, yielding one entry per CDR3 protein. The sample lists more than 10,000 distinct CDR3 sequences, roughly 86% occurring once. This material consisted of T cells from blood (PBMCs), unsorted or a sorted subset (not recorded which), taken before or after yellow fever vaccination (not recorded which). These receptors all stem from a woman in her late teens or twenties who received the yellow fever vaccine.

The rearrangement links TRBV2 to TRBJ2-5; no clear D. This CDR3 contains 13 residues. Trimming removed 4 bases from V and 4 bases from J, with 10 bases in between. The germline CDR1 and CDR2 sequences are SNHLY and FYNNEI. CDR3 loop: CASSVPVVETQYF. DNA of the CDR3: TGTGCCAGCAGTGTCCCGGTCGTAGAGACCCAGTACTTC. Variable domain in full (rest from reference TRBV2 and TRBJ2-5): EPEVTQTPSHQVTQMGQEVILRCVPISNHLYFYWYRQILGQKVEFLVSFYNNEISEKSEIFDDQFSVERPDGSNFTLKIRSTKLEDSAMYFCASSVPVVETQYFGPGTRLLVL.

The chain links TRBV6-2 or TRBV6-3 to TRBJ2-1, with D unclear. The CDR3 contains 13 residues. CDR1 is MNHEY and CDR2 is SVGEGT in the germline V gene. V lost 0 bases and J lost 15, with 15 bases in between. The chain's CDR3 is CASSYSTPTPLFF. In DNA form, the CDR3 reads TGTGCCAGCAGTTACTCGACCCCCACCCCACTGTTCTTC.

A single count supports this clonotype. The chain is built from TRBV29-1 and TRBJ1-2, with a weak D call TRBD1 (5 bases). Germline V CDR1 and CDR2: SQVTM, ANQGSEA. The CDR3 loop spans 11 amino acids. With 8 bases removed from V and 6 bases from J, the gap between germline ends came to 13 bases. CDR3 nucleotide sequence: TGCAGCCTGGGACGGCAGGATGGCTACACCTTC. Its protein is CSLGRQDGYTF.

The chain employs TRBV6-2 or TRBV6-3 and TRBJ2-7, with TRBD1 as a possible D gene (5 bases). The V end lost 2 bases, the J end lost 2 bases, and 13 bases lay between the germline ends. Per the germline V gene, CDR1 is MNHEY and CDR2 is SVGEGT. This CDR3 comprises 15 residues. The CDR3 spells CASSYRADRAYEQYF. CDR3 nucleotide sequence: TGTGCCAGCAGTTACCGAGCTGACAGAGCCTACGAGCAGTACTTC.

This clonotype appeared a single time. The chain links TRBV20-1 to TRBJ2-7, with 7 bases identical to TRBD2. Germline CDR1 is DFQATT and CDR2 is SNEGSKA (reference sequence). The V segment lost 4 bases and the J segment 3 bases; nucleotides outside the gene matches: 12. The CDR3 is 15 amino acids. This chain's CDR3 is CSAIRGTNNIYEQYF. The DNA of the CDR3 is TGCAGTGCTATTAGAGGGACTAACAACATCTACGAGCAGTACTTC.

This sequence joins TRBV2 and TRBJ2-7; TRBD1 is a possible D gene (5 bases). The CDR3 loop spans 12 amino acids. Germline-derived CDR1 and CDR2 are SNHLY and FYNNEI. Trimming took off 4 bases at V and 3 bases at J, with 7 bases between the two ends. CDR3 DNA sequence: TGTGCCAGCAGTGGTGACAGCTACGAGCAGTACTTC. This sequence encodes CASSGDSYEQYF.

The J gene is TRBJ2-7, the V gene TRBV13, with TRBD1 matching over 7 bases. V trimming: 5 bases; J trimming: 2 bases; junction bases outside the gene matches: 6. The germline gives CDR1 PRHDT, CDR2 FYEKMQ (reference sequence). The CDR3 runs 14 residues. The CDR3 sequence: CASSLRDSPYEQYF. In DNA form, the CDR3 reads TGTGCCAGCAGCCTACGGGACAGTCCCTACGAGCAGTACTTC. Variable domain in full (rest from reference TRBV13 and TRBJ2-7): AAGVIQSPRHLIKEKRETATLKCYPIPRHDTVYWYQQGPGQDPQFLISFYEKMQSDKGSIPDRFSAQQFSDYHSELNMSSLELGDSALYFCASSLRDSPYEQYFGPGTRLTVT.

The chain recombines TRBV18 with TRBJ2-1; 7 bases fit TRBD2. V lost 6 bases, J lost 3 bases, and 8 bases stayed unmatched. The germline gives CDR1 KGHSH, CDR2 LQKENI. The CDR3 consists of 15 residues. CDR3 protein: CASSPGLADYNEQFF. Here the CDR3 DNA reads TGTGCCAGCTCCCCGGGGCTAGCGGACTACAATGAGCAGTTCTTC.

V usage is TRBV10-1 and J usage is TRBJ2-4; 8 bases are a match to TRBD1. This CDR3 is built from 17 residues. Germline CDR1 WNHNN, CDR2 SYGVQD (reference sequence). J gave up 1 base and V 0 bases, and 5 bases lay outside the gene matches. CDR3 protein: CASSESDRVGAKNIQYF. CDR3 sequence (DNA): TGCGCCAGCAGTGAGTCGGACAGGGTAGGGGCCAAAAACATTCAGTACTTC.

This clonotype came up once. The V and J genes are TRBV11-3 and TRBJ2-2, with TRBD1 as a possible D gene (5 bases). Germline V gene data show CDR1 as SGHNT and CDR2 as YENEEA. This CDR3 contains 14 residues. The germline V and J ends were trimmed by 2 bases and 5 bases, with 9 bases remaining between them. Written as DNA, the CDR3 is TGTGCCAGCAGCTTATCCAGGGTTACCGGGGAGCTGTTTTTT. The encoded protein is CASSLSRVTGELFF.

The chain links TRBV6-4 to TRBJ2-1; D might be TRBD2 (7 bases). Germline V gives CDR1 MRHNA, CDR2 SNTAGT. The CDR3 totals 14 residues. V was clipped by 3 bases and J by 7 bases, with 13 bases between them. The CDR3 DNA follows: TGTGCCAGCAGTGAAGGCGGGGGCGGGAATGAGCAGTTCTTC. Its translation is CASSEGGGGNEQFF.

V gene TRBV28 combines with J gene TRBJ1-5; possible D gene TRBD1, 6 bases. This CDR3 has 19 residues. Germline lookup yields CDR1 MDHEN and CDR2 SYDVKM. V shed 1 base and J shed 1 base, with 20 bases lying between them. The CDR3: CASSLLLWGASESNQPQHF. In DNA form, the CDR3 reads TGTGCCAGCAGTTTATTGCTGTGGGGGGCGAGTGAGAGCAATCAGCCCCAGCATTTT.

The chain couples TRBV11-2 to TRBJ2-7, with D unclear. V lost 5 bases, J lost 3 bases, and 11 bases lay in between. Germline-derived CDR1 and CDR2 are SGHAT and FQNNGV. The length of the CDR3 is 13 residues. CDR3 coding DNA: TGTGCCAGCAGCCTCGGTCCAAGCTACGAGCAGTACTTC. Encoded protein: CASSLGPSYEQYF.

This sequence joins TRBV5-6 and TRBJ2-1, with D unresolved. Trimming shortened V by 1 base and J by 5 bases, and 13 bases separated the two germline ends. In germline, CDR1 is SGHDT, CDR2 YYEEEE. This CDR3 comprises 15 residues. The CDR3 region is CASSLKGLRDNEQFF. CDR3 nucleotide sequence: TGTGCCAGCAGCTTGAAAGGGCTGAGAGACAATGAGCAGTTCTTC.

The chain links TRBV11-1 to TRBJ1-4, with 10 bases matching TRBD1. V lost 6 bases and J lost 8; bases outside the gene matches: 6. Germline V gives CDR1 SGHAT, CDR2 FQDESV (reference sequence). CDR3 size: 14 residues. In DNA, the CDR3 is TGTGCCAGCAGGTCCGGGACAGGGGAAGAAAAACTGTTTTTT. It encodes CASRSGTGEEKLFF. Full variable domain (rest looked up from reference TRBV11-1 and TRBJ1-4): EAEVAQSPRYKITEKSQAVAFWCDPISGHATLYWYRQILGQGPELLVQFQDESVVDDSQLPKDRFSAERLKGVDSTLKIQPAELGDSAMYLCASRSGTGEEKLFFGSGTQLSVL.

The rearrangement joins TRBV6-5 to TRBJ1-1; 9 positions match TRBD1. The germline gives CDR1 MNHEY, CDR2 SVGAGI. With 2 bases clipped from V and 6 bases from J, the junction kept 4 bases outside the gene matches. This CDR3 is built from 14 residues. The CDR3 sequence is CASSYGDRVSEAFF. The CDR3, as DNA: TGTGCCAGCAGTTACGGGGACAGGGTCTCTGAAGCTTTCTTT.

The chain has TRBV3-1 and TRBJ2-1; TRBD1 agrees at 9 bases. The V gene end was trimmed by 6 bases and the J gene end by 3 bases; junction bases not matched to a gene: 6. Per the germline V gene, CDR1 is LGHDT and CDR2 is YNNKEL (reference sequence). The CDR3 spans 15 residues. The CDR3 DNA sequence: TGTGCCAGCAGACTGACAGGGGGTTTCTACAATGAGCAGTTCTTC. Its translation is CASRLTGGFYNEQFF.

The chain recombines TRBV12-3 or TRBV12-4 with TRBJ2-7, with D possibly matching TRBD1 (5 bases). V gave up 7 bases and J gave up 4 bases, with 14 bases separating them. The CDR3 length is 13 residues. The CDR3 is CASTLGQTYEQYF. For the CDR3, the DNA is TGTGCCAGCACCTTGGGGCAGACATACGAGCAGTACTTC.